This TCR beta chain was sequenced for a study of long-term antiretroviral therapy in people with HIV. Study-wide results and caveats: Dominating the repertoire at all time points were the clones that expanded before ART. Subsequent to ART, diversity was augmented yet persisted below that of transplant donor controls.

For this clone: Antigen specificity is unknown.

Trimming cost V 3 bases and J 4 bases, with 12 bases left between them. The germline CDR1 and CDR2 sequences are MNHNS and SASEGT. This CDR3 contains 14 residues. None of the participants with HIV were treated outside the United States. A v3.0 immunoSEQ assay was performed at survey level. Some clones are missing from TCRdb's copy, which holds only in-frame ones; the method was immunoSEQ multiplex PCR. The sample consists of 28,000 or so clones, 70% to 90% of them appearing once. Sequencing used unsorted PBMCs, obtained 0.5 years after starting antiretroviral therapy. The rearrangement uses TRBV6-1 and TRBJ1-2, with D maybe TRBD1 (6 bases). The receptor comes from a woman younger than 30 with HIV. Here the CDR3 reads CASSDTGWAYGYTF. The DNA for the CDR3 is TGTGCCAGCAGTGATACAGGGTGGGCCTATGGCTACACCTTC.